This TCR beta chain was obtained from a study of blood T cell repertoires in COVID-19. Study summary: Donors in the United States, Italy and Spain gave samples during acute or convalescent COVID-19. The cDNA or gDNA used as material had been derived from T cells, B-cell-depleted T cells, or PBMCs.

This clone has a single count. Authors' methods: Estimated nucleated cell counts came from reference gene primer amplification. Profiling relied on immunoSEQ multiplex PCR, and the TCRdb table lists in-frame clones only, not all of them. V and J calls and clone size are given by that table; D and trimming were obtained from the DNA. The sample gives roughly 200,000 clones, around nine tenths of which show up once; roughly 1.6% is in the top ten. The CDR3 loop spans 16 amino acids. Germline V gives CDR1 SGDLS, CDR2 YYNGEE. V gave up 0 bases and J gave up 2 bases; unmatched junction bases: 4. The clonotype was recovered from a man aged 18 to 30 with active or convalescent COVID-19. The sequenced sample consisted of peripheral blood. V is TRBV9 and J is TRBJ2-3, with 9 bases matching TRBD2. The CDR3: CASSVGASGTTDTQYF. CDR3 nucleotide sequence: TGTGCCAGCAGCGTAGGGGCTAGCGGGACCACAGATACGCAGTATTTT. Full variable domain (rest looked up from reference TRBV9 and TRBJ2-3): DSGVTQTPKHLITATGQRVTLRCSPRSGDLSVYWYQQSLDQGLQFLIQYYNGEERAKGNILERFSAQQFPDLHSELNLSSLELGDSALYFCASSVGASGTTDTQYFGPGTRLTVL.